Sequencing of this TCR beta chain was carried out in a study of cytomegalovirus exposure and HLA in healthy donors (dated by TCRdb to about 2017). With regard to the full study: An earlier analysis of approximately 640 of the donors reported more than 250 Gb of sequence data and 117 million unique TCR beta sequences from some 180 million T cells. The T cell repertoires of under 700 subjects were profiled by immunosequencing and related to cytomegalovirus serostatus. A later analysis re-examined previously published TCR beta repertoires from more than 550 donors and added high-resolution HLA genotyping to investigate patterns of TCR occurrence. A later genetic analysis took genome-wide SNP genotypes for about 60% of the roughly 670 donors and used that subset as a discovery cohort. Both class I and class II loci were covered by HLA typing, at four-digit resolution. To decide whether each TCR beta V gene segment behaved as functional or pseudogenic, an earlier analysis of some 540 of the donors relied on high-throughput TCR beta sequencing. The number of typed donors differed by locus: about 620-640 for A, B, C, DRB1 and DQB1; about 520 for DQA1; 600 to 610 for DPA1; and about 470 for DPB1. Rather than using new phenotypic data, the later analysis identified candidate immune exposures from TCR beta sequences and from how often those sequences occurred across donors. Several DR-DQ haplotypes were treated as single units for association and clustering because of strong linkage in the cohort. To predict cytomegalovirus infection status, the study combined high-throughput TCR immunosequencing, statistical association of individual TCRs with disease status, and machine learning. All discovery cohort repertoires had been generated using a single sequencing platform. Along with the roughly 700-subject first cohort, a separate validation cohort of over a hundred different subjects was used. Across 398 genotyped donors of the cohort, an average of roughly 200,000 unique TCR beta nucleotide sequences per donor were sequenced, and roughly 20% of those sequences were non-productive. Roughly 300 gigabases of sequencing data and around 87 million unique TCR sequences were included in an early release covering 550 to 650 HLA-typed donors. Donor age, sex, ethnicity and CMV serostatus were compiled alongside the repertoire data. The study aimed to test whether cataloging public T cell receptors could reveal signatures of past pathogen exposure. The genetic ancestry cluster associated with self-reported Caucasian donors included 81% of the 398 genotyped donors.

The cohort consisted of 600 to 750 healthy bone marrow donors. At the time of sampling, all cohort members were nominally healthy, though unrecorded immune exposures were likely present. The donor tested CMV seronegative, placing the donor among the 350 or so seronegative members of the cohort. Every donor gave a peripheral blood sample, and the peripheral blood mononuclear cells from that sample were used for TCR beta sequencing. The Qiagen DNeasy Blood Extraction Kit was used to extract genomic DNA from the blood cell samples. With respect to this clone: Its antigen specificity is not known. No per-base quality is available; no much larger clone lies one base away.

Per the germline V gene, SGHDN is the CDR1 and FVKESK is the CDR2. V is shortened by 1 base, J by 2 bases, and the region joining them spans 15 bases. The CDR3 runs 16 amino acids, cysteine and phenylalanine included. Only the CDR3 region is kept as DNA, spanning 48 bases read in frame from base 1. Receptor libraries were prepared by the immunoSEQ multiplex PCR assay. For the multiplex PCR, a mixture combining 60 forward primers for TCR Vbeta segments and 13 reverse primers for TCR Jbeta segments was used. The CDR3 region of rearranged TCR beta genes was amplified from genomic DNA by a multiplex PCR assay. On the Illumina HiSeq System, the amplified TCR beta libraries were sequenced as 87-base-pair reads. As for the original processing: A later analysis tallied about 77 million unique TCR beta chains across the 600 to 700 repertoires, and around 9.9 million of those chains were shared by two or more donors. To remove PCR and sequencing errors, raw reads were error-corrected and collapsed into unique sequences using a nearest-neighbor algorithm that merged closely related sequences. V, D and J gene segments were assigned by aligning CDR3 sequences to IMGT reference sequences. For a sequence to be retained, a match of at least six nucleotides was required to both a V gene segment and a J gene segment. Rearrangements were classified as productive when the CDR3 lacked stop codons and remained in frame with V and J, and all other rearrangements were classified as non-productive. Following IMGT convention, CDR3 was defined as the stretch from the second conserved V-encoded cysteine to the conserved J-encoded phenylalanine. The earlier analysis of roughly 590 of the donors excluded any sequence lacking an unambiguous match to a single V gene segment. In an earlier analysis of 587 of the donors, V segments were called functional above 56.7% productive rearrangements and were called segregating when the between-donor standard deviation exceeded 5%. A statistical classification framework was built for diagnosing cytomegalovirus status from the catalog of TCR beta chain sequences. In a later analysis, V and J genes were assigned by comparing TCR nucleotide sequences against IMGT/GENE-DB human TR gene sequences. A later analysis assigned CDR3 sequences and most-parsimonious VDJ recombination scenarios with the TCRdist pipeline. A later analysis defined each TCR beta chain by its CDR3 amino acid sequence plus V-gene family, and excluded reads lacking a unique V-gene family. In a later analysis, around 650 highly shared, low-generation-probability nucleotide sequences were removed to address suspected cross-contamination and a sequencing artifact. In a later analysis, a clonal expansion index was calculated for each public chain from normalized within-repertoire ranks of inferred template counts. In a later analysis, generation probabilities were computed using a VDJ recombination model fitted to out-of-frame rearrangements, and the results were checked against IGoR. A later analysis scored TCR-TCR, TCR-HLA and TCR-CMV co-occurrence with hypergeometric tests, applying a repertoire-size bias correction to TCR pairs. A later analysis estimated false discovery rates by permuting HLA or CMV assignments 20 times. In a later analysis, co-occurring TCRs were grouped using DBSCAN, with TCRdist sequence similarity added in when clustering inside HLA-allele-positive subsets. For co-occurrence clustering, repertoires with fewer than 30,000 or more than 120,000 public chains were excluded, along with 5 or 6 repertoires with anomalous nucleotide sharing. TCRdb retrieved this table from immuneACCESS and kept in-frame rearrangements only. Not all clones are present; in checked studies, unresolved V genes account for under half, and no reason is known for the remainder. That table is the source of V, J and clone size, and D and trimming were worked out from the DNA. The sample table lists around 210,000 clones, over 65% of them with a count of one. The ten largest make up less than 3% of the sample.

Overall results and qualifications from the work: The cohort was sequenced for TCR beta chains only, and without alpha or paired-chain data the features that could be detected were limited. An association between a missense DCLRE1C variant and V-gene and J-gene trimming of TCR beta chains was found in a later genetic analysis and replicated in an independent cohort. A later analysis found that most CMV-associated TCR beta chains appeared HLA-restricted, with HLA associations seemingly driven largely by CMV exposure. About 15 rarely observed V segments, including chromosome 9 orphons, were excluded from the earlier analysis of approximately 500 of the donors because counts were too low. A later analysis found that HLA-associated TCR beta chains were more clonally expanded and had lower generation probabilities than equally common non-associated chains. In an earlier analysis of about 540 of the donors, most TCR beta V segments were observed in productive rearrangements about 90% or about 30% of the time, broadly matching IMGT annotations. Cytomegalovirus status was reported to be diagnosed by the classifier with high specificity and sensitivity in both the original and validation cohorts. The 87-base-pair reads could not distinguish some IMGT-functional V segments, including TRBV6-2 and TRBV6-3, so those segments were excluded. Linkage disequilibrium might explain the correlated functional status among segregating V segments, but an unknown experimental factor could not be excluded. Most TCR sequences were seen in very few donors, while some public TCRs were found in many individuals. Because some donors lacked HLA typing at each locus, the association tests relied only on the typed subset. A group of highly shared sequence variants was considered likely to be a technical artifact of the sequencing pipeline. Roughly uniform sequencing depth across donors was assumed in presence/absence analyses, although this assumption may not hold. According to a later analysis, TCR association rates differed among HLA loci, with DRB1 alleles showing the most associated TCRs and HLA-C alleles showing the fewest. For the cohort, immune exposure information was limited to CMV serostatus. A later analysis reported that several top co-occurrence clusters appeared linked to parvovirus B19, influenza, CMV and Epstein-Barr virus. A later analysis associated 16,951 TCR beta sequences with specific HLA alleles at a false discovery rate of 0.05. In a later genetic analysis, fewer N-insertions in productive TCRs were reported among donors in an Asian-associated ancestry cluster than the roughly 640-donor mean. When HLA alleles, especially DR and DQ, strongly co-occurred, attributing TCR associations to individual alleles was difficult. According to the authors, the approach could potentially be generalized to other disease states and immunological phenotypes. The study gave a list of 150 to 200 TCR beta chains associated with cytomegalovirus. A further reported finding was that TCR beta sequences accurately predicted the HLA-A and HLA-B alleles for most subjects in the first cohort. In vitro tests confirmed that a few of the cytomegalovirus-associated TCR beta chains recognize cytomegalovirus antigens.

The sequence derives from a woman aged 25 to 39 in good health and CMV-seronegative. The sequencing input was PBMCs. Rearrangement joined TRBV14 to TRBJ2-7; there is no confident call for the D gene. The CDR3 region: CASSQGITRYPYEQYF. In nucleotide form, the sequence is TGTGCCAGCAGCCAAGGGATAACGCGGTATCCCTACGAGCAGTACTTC.